Sequencing of this T cell receptor (beta chain) was carried out in a study of cytomegalovirus exposure and HLA in healthy donors (TCRdb year 2017). Study-wide context: According to an earlier analysis of a few hundred of the donors, about 180 million T cells yielded 117 million unique TCR beta sequences and about 300 Gb of sequence data. Donor age, sex, ethnicity and CMV serostatus were compiled alongside the repertoire data. The study aimed to test whether cataloging public T cell receptors could reveal signatures of past pathogen exposure. Genome-wide SNP genotypes for about 65% of the roughly 700 donors were used in a later genetic analysis, which treated that subset as a discovery cohort. Along with the approximately 650-subject first cohort, a separate validation cohort of more than 90 different subjects was used. Rather than drawing on any new phenotypic data, the later analysis identified candidate immune exposures from TCR beta sequences and the way those sequences occurred across donors. An early release that covered about 640 HLA-typed donors contained about 290 gigabases of sequencing data and tens of millions of unique TCR sequences. The study profiled the T cell repertoires of 500 to 800 subjects by immunosequencing and related them to cytomegalovirus serostatus. On average, about 240,000 unique TCR beta nucleotide sequences were sequenced per donor among some 420 genotyped donors of the cohort, with about 17% of those sequences being non-productive. An earlier analysis of roughly 600 of the donors used high-throughput TCR beta sequencing to judge whether each TCR beta V gene segment behaved as functional or pseudogenic. Class I and class II HLA loci were covered by the typing at four-digit resolution. To predict cytomegalovirus infection status, the study brought together high-throughput TCR immunosequencing, statistical association of individual TCRs with disease status, and machine learning. Typing coverage differed by locus: A, B, C, DRB1 and DQB1 were typed in roughly 620-630 donors, DQA1 in approximately 520, DPA1 in 600 to 610, and DPB1 in approximately 450. Every discovery cohort repertoire had been produced on one sequencing platform. In a later analysis, previously published TCR beta repertoires from some 640 donors were re-analyzed and high-resolution HLA genotyping was added so that TCR occurrence patterns could be studied. Of the 398 genotyped donors, over 65% fell in the genetic ancestry cluster associated with self-reported Caucasian donors. Because of strong linkage in the cohort, 5 or 6 DR-DQ haplotypes were treated as single units for association and clustering. General study outcomes and caveats: The authors suggested that the approach could potentially be generalized to other disease states and immunological phenotypes. At a false discovery rate of 0.05, a later analysis linked under 20,000 TCR beta sequences to specific HLA alleles. Some IMGT-functional V segments, including TRBV6-2 and TRBV6-3, could not be told apart with the 87-base-pair reads, so those segments were excluded. Only TCR beta chains were sequenced in this cohort, and the absence of alpha or paired-chain data limited detectable features. In a later genetic analysis, fewer N-insertions in productive TCRs were reported among donors in an Asian-associated ancestry cluster than the 666-donor mean. The classifier was reported to diagnose cytomegalovirus status with high specificity and sensitivity in both the original cohort and the validation cohort. For the cohort, immune exposure information was limited to CMV serostatus. V-gene and J-gene trimming of TCR beta chains was associated with a missense DCLRE1C variant in a later genetic analysis, and the association was replicated in an independent cohort. A later analysis found that TCR association rates varied across HLA loci, with DRB1 alleles showing the most associated TCRs and HLA-C alleles the fewest. In vitro tests confirmed that a few of the cytomegalovirus-associated TCR beta chains recognize cytomegalovirus antigens. In a later analysis, several top co-occurrence clusters were reported to appear linked to parvovirus B19, influenza, CMV and Epstein-Barr virus. A further reported finding was that TCR beta sequences accurately predicted the HLA-A and HLA-B alleles for most subjects in the first cohort. A group of highly shared sequence variants was considered likely to be a technical artifact of the sequencing pipeline. Correlated functional status among segregating V segments might reflect linkage disequilibrium, but an unknown experimental factor could not be ruled out. In an earlier analysis of more than 500 of the donors, most TCR beta V segments appeared in productive rearrangements about 87% or about 30% of the time, broadly matching IMGT annotations. The study gave a list of more than 150 TCR beta chains associated with cytomegalovirus. In a later analysis, most CMV-associated TCR beta chains were found to appear HLA-restricted, with HLA associations seemingly driven largely by CMV exposure. Sequencing depth was assumed to be roughly uniform across donors in the presence/absence analyses, though that assumption may not hold. Because HLA typing was unavailable for some donors at each locus, only the typed subset was used in association tests. In a later analysis, HLA-associated TCR beta chains showed more clonal expansion and lower generation probabilities than non-associated chains that were equally common. Most TCR sequences were observed very rarely across donors, whereas some public TCRs were present in many individuals. Assigning TCR associations to individual alleles was difficult when HLA alleles, especially DR and DQ, strongly co-occurred. Over 15 rarely observed V segments, including chromosome 9 orphons, were excluded from the earlier analysis of several hundred of the donors because counts were too low.

Turning to this clone: There is no known antigen for this receptor. Base qualities are not provided; no much larger clone lies one nucleotide away.

From cysteine to phenylalanine, the CDR3 is 15 amino acids long. Only the CDR3 region is kept as DNA, spanning 45 bases read in frame from base 1. From a lookup of the germline V gene, CDR1 and CDR2 are KGHSH and LQKENI. Trimming takes 2 bases from V and 7 bases from J, and the germline ends sit 15 bases apart. To prepare the library, the immunoSEQ multiplex PCR assay was applied. A mixture of 60 forward primers for TCR Vbeta segments and 13 reverse primers for TCR Jbeta segments was used in the multiplex PCR. Amplification of the CDR3 region of rearranged TCR beta genes was performed with a multiplex PCR assay on genomic DNA. The Illumina HiSeq System was used to sequence the amplified TCR beta libraries as 87-base-pair reads. Under the source paper's analysis protocol: A later analysis tallied some 79 million unique TCR beta chains across the 666 repertoires, and approximately 12 million of those chains were shared by two or more donors. A nearest-neighbor algorithm error-corrected the raw reads and collapsed the reads into unique sequences, merging closely related sequences to remove PCR and sequencing errors. V, D and J gene segments were assigned by aligning CDR3 sequences to IMGT reference sequences. Each retained sequence needed at least a six-nucleotide match to both a V gene segment and a J gene segment. Rearrangements were classified as productive when the CDR3 lacked stop codons and remained in frame with V and J, and all other rearrangements were classified as non-productive. CDR3 was defined by IMGT convention, running from the second conserved V-encoded cysteine to the conserved J-encoded phenylalanine. Sequences without an unambiguous match to a single V gene segment were excluded from the earlier analysis of about 630 of the donors. An earlier analysis of fewer than 750 of the donors called V segments functional above 56.7% productive rearrangements and segregating when the between-donor standard deviation exceeded 5%. To diagnose cytomegalovirus status from the catalog of TCR beta chain sequences, a statistical classification framework was built. V and J gene assignment, in a later analysis, came from comparing TCR nucleotide sequences with IMGT/GENE-DB human TR gene sequences. A later analysis assigned CDR3 sequences and most-parsimonious VDJ recombination scenarios with the TCRdist pipeline. In a later analysis, each TCR beta chain was defined by its CDR3 amino acid sequence together with its V-gene family, and reads lacking a unique V-gene family were excluded. As a way to deal with suspected cross-contamination and a sequencing artifact, a later analysis dropped 500 to 700 nucleotide sequences that were highly shared and had low generation probability. A later analysis calculated a clonal expansion index for each public chain from normalized within-repertoire ranks of inferred template counts. Generation probabilities in a later analysis came from a VDJ recombination model fitted to out-of-frame rearrangements, and those results were checked against IGoR. A later analysis scored TCR-TCR, TCR-HLA and TCR-CMV co-occurrence with hypergeometric tests, applying a repertoire-size bias correction to TCR pairs. A later analysis estimated false discovery rates by permuting HLA or CMV assignments 20 times. In a later analysis, co-occurring TCRs were grouped with DBSCAN, and TCRdist sequence similarity was added when clustering was performed within HLA-allele-positive subsets. For co-occurrence clustering, repertoires with fewer than 30,000 or more than 120,000 public chains were excluded, along with roughly five repertoires with anomalous nucleotide sharing. TCRdb took over this immuneACCESS table, retaining in-frame rearrangements with V and J assigned. Such tables are incomplete; in checked studies, under half of the missing clones stem from an unresolved V gene, and the remainder is unexplained. Clone size and the V and J calls come from that table; the DNA yielded D and trimming. Here the sample has 100,000 to 120,000 clones; around 66% occur a single time. Of the sample, roughly 8.3% is held by the ten largest clones.

The cohort consisted of 650 to 850 healthy bone marrow donors. Cohort members were all nominally healthy when sampled, although unrecorded immune exposures were likely present. The donor tested CMV seropositive and was one of the 289 seropositive cohort members. Each donor provided a peripheral blood sample, and peripheral blood mononuclear cells were used for TCR beta sequencing. The Qiagen DNeasy Blood Extraction Kit was used to extract genomic DNA from the blood cell samples. The clonotype was recovered from a man in his late teens or twenties in good health and CMV-seropositive. The material sequenced was PBMCs. The sequence links TRBV18 to TRBJ1-5; D gene: possibly TRBD1, on 5 matching bases. CDR3 protein: CASSPTDNPRQPQHF. In nucleotide form, the sequence is TGTGCCAGCTCACCAACGGACAATCCTCGACAGCCCCAGCATTTT.